These 3 T cell receptor beta chains share one sample of origin, sequenced in a study of Ad26.COV2.S vaccination and SARS-CoV-2 variants. Here immunoSEQ multiplex PCR was the method, and the copy in TCRdb shows in-frame clones only, minus some. In the table there are 350,000 to 450,000 clones, 83% of which are singletons. The treatment here: some 19 received Ad26.COV2.S at low or high dose, single or two shots; about 5 received placebo; per-sample allocation not given. Sampling took place 63 days after the first vaccine or placebo injection. Sequenced material: peripheral blood, taken in a trial of Ad26.COV2.S vaccine versus placebo. The source of these receptors is a person between 18 and 65 years old who received the Ad26.COV2.S COVID-19 vaccine or a placebo.

As concerns this clone: The same CDR3 also results from other DNA sequences found in this sample. The chain links TRBV20-1 to TRBJ1-1; tentative D call: TRBD1 (5 bases). This CDR3 has 11 amino acids. Germline loops: CDR1 DFQATT, CDR2 SNEGSKA (reference sequence). Trimming removed 3 bases from V and 4 bases from J, with 6 bases in between. This CDR3 reads CSASGGTEAFF. CDR3 coding DNA: TGCAGTGCTAGTGGGGGCACTGAAGCTTTCTTT.

For this clone: A much larger clone sits a single nucleotide away, making a read error possible. CDR3 in DNA: TGTGCCAGCAGCTTTTCGACAGGGGCCTACGAGCAGTACTTC. As protein: CASSFSTGAYEQYF. The chain couples TRBV11-2 to TRBJ2-7; 8 bases map to TRBD1. The length of the CDR3 is 14 residues. The germline CDR1 and CDR2 sequences are SGHAT and FQNNGV. The V segment lost 3 bases and the J segment 2 bases; nucleotides outside the gene matches: 3.

As to this clone: This sample also contains other DNA sequences that code for the same CDR3. This chain uses TRBV12-3 or TRBV12-4 with TRBJ1-1; D is uncertain. Trimming cost V 3 bases and J 8 bases, with 7 bases left between them. CDR3 length: 11 residues. The CDR3 spells CASSLGAEAFF. The CDR3 DNA is TGTGCCAGCAGTTTGGGAGCCGAAGCTTTCTTT.